The T cell receptor (beta chain) under discussion was sequenced for a study of shared clonotypes between healthy human individuals. The material for each subset, its genomic DNA, was split evenly across several immunoSEQ plates. Sequencing was performed with immunoSEQ multiplex PCR; in TCRdb, only in-frame clones are kept and a portion is missing. The sample gives some 1.4 million clones, around 97% of which show up once; approximately 1% is in the top ten. The sequenced sample consisted of naive CD4+ T cells sorted from blood. Subset in this sample: CD45RA+ positively selected. The clonotype was recovered from a man aged 25 to 45 in good health.

The CDR3, as DNA: TGCAGCGTAGCCTCCAGGGGTGTAGGAGATACGCAGTATTTT. The encoded protein is CSVASRGVGDTQYF. This chain uses TRBV29-1 with TRBJ2-3; D is possibly TRBD1 (6 bases). The V gene's germline CDR1 is SQVTM and CDR2 ANQGSEA. The CDR3 length is 14 residues. Trimming cost V 6 bases and J 5 bases, with 18 bases left between them.